This T cell receptor beta chain was identified during a study of shared clonotypes between healthy human individuals. The overall study: Each donor contributed plates that comprised three CD4 naive, three CD4 memory, two CD8 naive and one CD8 memory. Study-wide findings and caveats: Approximately 4.6% of naive CD4 clonotypes were shared across four donors.

The protocol was immunoSEQ multiplex PCR, while the TCRdb copy is restricted to in-frame clones and leaves out a portion. Here the sample spans around 1,900,000 clones, over 85% being singletons. The ends were cut back, 0 bases at V and 3 bases at J, with 12 bases in the middle. The CDR3 has 15 amino acids. Germline loops: CDR1 ENHRY, CDR2 SYGVKD. About this clone itself: The antigen is unknown.

Terminally differentiated effector memory CD45RA+ cells were excluded by CCR7 positive selection of CD45RO-negative cells. Study donors comprised healthy, HIV-negative adults devoid of recent acute infection or vaccination. All participating donors were Caucasian adults from Nashville, Tennessee. The sequenced material came from naive CD8+ T cells from PBMCs. This receptor was obtained from a man younger than 35 in good health. Some clones in this sample may be carry-over from other donors' samples. The J gene is TRBJ2-7, the V gene TRBV10-3, with D possibly being TRBD2 (6 bases). CDR3 bases: TGTGCCATCAGTGAGTCTTCCGGGAGCTTCTACGAGCAGTACTTC. Its translation: CAISESSGSFYEQYF.